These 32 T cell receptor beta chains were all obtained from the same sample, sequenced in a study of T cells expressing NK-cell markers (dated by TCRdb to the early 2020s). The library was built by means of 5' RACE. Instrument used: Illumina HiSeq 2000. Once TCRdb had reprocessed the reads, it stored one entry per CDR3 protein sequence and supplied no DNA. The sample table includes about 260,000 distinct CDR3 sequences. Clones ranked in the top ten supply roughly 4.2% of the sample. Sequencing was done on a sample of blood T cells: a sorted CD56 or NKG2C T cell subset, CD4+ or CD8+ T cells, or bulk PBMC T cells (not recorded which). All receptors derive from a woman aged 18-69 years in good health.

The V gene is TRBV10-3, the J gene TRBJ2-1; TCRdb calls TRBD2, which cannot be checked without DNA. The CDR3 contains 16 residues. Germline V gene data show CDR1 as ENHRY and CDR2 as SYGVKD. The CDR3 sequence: CAIKGGLAGGLNEQFF.

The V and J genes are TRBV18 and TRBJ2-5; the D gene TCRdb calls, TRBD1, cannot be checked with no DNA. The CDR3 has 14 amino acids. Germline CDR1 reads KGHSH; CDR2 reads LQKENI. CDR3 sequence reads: CASSPWDQKETQYF.

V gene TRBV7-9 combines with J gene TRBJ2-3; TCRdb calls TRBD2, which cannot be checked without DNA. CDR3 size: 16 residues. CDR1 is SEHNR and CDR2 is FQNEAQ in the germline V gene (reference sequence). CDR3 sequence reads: CASSQRGAGVQETQYF.

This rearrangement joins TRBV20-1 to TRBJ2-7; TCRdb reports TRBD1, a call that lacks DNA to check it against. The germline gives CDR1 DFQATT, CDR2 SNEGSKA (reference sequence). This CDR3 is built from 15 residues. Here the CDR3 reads CSARDSTGVAYEQYF.

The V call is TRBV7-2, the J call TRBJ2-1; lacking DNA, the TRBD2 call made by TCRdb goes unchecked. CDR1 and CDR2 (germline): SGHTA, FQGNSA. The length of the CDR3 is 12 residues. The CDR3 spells CASSLAWGPSVF.

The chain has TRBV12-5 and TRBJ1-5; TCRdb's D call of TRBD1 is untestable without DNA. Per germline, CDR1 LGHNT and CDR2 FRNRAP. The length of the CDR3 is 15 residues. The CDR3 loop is CASGATDRGNQPQHF.

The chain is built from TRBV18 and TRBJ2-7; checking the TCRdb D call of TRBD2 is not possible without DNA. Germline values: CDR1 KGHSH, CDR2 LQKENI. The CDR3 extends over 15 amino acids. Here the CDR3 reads CASSHGLAGDPEQYF.

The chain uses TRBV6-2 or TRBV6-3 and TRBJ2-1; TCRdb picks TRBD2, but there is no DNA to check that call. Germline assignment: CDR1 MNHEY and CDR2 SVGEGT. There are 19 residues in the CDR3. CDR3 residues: CASSYGVGRRGRGYNEQFF.

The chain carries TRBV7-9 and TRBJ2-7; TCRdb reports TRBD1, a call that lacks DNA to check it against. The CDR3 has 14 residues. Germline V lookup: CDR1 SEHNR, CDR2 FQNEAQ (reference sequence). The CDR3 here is CASSFGGASYEQYF.

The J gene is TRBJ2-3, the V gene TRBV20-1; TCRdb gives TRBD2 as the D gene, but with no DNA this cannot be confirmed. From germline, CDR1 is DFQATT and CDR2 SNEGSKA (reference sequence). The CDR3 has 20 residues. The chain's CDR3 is CSARDIGLHSTLTSTDTQYF.

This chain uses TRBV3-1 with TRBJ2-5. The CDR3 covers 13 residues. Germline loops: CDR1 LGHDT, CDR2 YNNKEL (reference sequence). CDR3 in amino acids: CASSQSSAETQYF.

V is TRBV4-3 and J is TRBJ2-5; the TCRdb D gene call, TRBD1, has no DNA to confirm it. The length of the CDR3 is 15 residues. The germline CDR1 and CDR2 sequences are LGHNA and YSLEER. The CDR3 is CASSQALPGAETQYF.

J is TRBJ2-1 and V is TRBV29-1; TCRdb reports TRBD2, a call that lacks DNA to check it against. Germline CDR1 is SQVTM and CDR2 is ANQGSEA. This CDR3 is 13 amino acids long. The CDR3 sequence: CSVGLAGTNEQFF.

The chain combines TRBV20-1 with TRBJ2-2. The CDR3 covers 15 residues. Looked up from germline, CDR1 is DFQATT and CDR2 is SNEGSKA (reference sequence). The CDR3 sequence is CSAREGSHITGELFF.

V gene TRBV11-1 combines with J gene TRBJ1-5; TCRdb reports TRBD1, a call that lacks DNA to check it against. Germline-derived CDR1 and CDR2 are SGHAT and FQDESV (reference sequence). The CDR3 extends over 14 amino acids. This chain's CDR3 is CASSLGDTGQPQHF.

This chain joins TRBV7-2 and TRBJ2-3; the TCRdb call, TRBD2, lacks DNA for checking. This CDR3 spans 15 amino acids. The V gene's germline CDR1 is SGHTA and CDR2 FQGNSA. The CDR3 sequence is CASSFGGPSTDTQYF.

This chain's CDR3 is CSVDVSGRNEKLFF. This chain links TRBV29-1 with TRBJ1-4; TCRdb names TRBD1, which stays unverified in the absence of DNA. Germline V CDR1 and CDR2: SQVTM, ANQGSEA. This CDR3 region has 14 residues.

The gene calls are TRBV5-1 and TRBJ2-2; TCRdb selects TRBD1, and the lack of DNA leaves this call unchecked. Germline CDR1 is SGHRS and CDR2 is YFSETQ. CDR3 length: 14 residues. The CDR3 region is CASSPRTGSGELFF.

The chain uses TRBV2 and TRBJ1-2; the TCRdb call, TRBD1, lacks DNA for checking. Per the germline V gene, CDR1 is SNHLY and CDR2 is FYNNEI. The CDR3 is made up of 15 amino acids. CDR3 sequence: CASSTGQPTSYGYTF. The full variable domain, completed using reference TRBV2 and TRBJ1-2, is EPEVTQTPSHQVTQMGQEVILRCVPISNHLYFYWYRQILGQKVEFLVSFYNNEISEKSEIFDDQFSVERPDGSNFTLKIRSTKLEDSAMYFCASSTGQPTSYGYTFGSGTRLTVV.

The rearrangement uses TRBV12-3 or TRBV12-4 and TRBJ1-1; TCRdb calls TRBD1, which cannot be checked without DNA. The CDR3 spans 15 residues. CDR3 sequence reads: CASRKPGQGGTEAFF.

CDR3: CASSTTAPYEQYF. The chain is built from TRBV7-9 and TRBJ2-7. From germline, CDR1 is SEHNR and CDR2 FQNEAQ (reference sequence). The CDR3 spans 13 residues.

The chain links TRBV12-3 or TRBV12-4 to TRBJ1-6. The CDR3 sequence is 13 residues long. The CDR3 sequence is CASRVSYNSPLHF.

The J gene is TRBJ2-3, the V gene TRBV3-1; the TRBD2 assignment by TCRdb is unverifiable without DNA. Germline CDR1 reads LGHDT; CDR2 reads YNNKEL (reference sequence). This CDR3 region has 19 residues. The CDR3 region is CASSQVSSYSDRFTDTQYF.

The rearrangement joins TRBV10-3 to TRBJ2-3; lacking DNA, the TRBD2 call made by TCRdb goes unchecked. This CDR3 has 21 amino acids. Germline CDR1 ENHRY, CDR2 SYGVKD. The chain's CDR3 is CAISEEEGLRYSVPSADTQYF.

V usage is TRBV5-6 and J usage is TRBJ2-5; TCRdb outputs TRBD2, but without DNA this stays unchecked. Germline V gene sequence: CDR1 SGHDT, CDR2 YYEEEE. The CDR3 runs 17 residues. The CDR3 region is CASSLPPLAGGLETQYF.

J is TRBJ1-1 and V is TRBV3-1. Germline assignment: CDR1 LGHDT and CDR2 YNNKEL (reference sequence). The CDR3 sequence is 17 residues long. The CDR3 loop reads CASSQVRGRTVNTEAFF.

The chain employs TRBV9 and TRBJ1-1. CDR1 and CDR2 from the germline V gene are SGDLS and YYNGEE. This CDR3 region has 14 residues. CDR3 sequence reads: CASSVARQMGEAFF.

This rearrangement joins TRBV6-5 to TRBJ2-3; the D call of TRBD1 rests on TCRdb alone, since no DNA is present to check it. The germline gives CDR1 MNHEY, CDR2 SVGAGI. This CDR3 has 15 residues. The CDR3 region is CASRYGQVGTDTQYF.

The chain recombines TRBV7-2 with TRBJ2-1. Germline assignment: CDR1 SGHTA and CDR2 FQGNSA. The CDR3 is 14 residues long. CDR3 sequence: CASSGTTHYNEQFF.

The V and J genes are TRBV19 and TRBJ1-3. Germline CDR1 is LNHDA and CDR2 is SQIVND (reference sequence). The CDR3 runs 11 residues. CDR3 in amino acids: CASSIGNTIYF.

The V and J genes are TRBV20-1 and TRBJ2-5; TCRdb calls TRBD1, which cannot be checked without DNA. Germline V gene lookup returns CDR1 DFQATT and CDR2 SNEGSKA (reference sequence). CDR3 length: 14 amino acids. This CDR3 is CSARGKGDGQTQYF.

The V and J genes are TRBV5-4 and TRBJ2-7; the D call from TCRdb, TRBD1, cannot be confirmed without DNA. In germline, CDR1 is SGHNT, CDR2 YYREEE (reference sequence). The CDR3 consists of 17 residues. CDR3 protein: CASSPALAGTQPYEQYF.